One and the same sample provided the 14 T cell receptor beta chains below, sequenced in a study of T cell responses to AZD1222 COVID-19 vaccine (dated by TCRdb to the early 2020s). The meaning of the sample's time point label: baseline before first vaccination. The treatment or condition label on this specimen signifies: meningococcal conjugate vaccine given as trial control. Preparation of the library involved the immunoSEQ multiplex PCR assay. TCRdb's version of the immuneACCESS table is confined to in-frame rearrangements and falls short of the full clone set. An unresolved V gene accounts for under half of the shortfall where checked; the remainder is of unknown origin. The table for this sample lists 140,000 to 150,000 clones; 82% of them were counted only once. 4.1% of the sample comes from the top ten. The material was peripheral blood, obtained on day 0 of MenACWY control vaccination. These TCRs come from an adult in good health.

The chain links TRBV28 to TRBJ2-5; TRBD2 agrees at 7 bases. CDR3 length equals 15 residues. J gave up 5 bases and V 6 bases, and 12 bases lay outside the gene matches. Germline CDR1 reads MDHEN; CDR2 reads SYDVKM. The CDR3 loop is CASSPGLGRVETQYF. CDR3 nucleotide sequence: TGTGCCAGCAGCCCTGGACTAGGGCGGGTGGAGACCCAGTACTTC.

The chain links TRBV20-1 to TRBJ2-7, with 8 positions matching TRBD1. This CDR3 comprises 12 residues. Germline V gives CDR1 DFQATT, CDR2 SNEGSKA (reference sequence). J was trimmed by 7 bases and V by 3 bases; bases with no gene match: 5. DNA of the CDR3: TGCAGTGCTAGTAGGACAGGGAGGGAGCAGTACTTC. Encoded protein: CSASRTGREQYF.

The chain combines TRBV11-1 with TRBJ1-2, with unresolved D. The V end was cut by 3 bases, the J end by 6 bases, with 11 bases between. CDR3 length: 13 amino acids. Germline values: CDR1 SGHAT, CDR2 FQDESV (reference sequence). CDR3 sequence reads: CASSFFSGDGYTF. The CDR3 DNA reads TGTGCCAGCAGCTTCTTTTCAGGAGATGGCTACACCTTC.

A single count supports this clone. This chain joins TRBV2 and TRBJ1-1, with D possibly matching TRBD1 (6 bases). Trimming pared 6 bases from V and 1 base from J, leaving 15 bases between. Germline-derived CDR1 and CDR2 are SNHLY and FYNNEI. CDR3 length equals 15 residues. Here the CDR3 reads CASREGDVGNTEAFF. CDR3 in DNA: TGTGCCAGCAGGGAGGGGGACGTTGGGAACACTGAAGCTTTCTTT.

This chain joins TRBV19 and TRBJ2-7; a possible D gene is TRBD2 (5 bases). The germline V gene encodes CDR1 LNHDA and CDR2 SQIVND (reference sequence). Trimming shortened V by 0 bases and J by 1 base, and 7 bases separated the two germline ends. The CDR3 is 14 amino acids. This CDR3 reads CASSIDPGSYEQYF. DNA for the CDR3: TGTGCCAGTAGTATAGATCCGGGATCCTACGAGCAGTACTTC.

In nucleotides, the CDR3 is TGTGCCAGCAGTGGCAGACAGGGAGGGTGGGCTGAAGCTTTCTTT. The encoded protein is CASSGRQGGWAEAFF. V and J are TRBV28 and TRBJ1-1; TRBD1 matches 7 bases. The CDR3 has 15 amino acids. Germline V gene lookup returns CDR1 MDHEN and CDR2 SYDVKM. V trimming: 5 bases; J trimming: 6 bases; junction bases outside the gene matches: 12.

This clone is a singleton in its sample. In DNA, the CDR3 is TGTGCCAGCAGTGAAACGACAGGGACGGGTGGCTACACCTTC. Translated, it gives CASSETTGTGGYTF. The chain links TRBV6-1 to TRBJ1-2, with 7 positions matching TRBD1. The CDR3 loop spans 14 amino acids. Germline V lookup: CDR1 MNHNS, CDR2 SASEGT. Germline trimming cut 2 bases from V and 7 bases from J; bases unmatched to any gene: 7.

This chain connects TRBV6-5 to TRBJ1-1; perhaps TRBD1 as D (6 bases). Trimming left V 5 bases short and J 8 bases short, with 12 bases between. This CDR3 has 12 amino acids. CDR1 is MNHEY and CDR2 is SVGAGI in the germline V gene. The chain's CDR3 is CASSRAGGEAFF. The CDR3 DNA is TGTGCCAGCAGTCGGGCCGGGGGCGAAGCTTTCTTT.

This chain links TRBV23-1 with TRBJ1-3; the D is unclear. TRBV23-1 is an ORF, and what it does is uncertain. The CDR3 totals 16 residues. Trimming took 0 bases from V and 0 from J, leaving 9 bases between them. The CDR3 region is CASSQSGLYSGNTIYF. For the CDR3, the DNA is TGCGCCAGCAGTCAATCCGGGTTGTACTCTGGAAACACCATATATTTT.

The CDR3 nucleotides are TGTGCCAGCAGCCAAGCTTGGACAGTAACTGAAGCTTTCTTT. It translates to CASSQAWTVTEAFF. This sequence joins TRBV14 and TRBJ1-1, with D perhaps TRBD1 (6 bases). The ends were cut back, 1 base at V and 5 bases at J, with 11 bases in the middle. Germline V lookup: CDR1 SGHDN, CDR2 FVKESK. The CDR3 has 14 residues.

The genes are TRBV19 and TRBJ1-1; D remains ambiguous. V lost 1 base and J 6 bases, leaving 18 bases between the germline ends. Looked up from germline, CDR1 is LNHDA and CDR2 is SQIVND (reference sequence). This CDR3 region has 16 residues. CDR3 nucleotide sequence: TGTGCCAGTAGTATAGCTCCCAACTCCCCGAGGGCTGAAGCTTTCTTT. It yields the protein CASSIAPNSPRAEAFF.

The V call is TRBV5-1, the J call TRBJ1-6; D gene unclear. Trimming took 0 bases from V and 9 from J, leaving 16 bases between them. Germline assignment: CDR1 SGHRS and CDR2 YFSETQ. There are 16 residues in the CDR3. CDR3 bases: TGCGCCAGCAGCTTGGGCTCACTCGAAGCGGGTTCACCCCTCCACTTT. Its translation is CASSLGSLEAGSPLHF. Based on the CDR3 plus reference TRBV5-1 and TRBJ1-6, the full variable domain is KAGVTQTPRYLIKTRGQQVTLSCSPISGHRSVSWYQQTPGQGLQFLFEYFSETQRNKGNFPGRFSGRQFSNSRSEMNVSTLELGDSALYLCASSLGSLEAGSPLHFGNGTRLTVT.

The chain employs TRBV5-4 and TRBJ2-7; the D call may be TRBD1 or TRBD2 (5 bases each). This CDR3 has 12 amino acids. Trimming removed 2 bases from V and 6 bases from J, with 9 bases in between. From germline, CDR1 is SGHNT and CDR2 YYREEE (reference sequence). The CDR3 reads CASSFRDGEQYF. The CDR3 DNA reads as TGTGCCAGCAGCTTCAGGGACGGCGAGCAGTACTTC.

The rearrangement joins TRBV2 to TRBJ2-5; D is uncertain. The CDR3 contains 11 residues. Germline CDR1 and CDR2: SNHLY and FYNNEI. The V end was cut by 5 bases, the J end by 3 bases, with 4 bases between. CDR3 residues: CASSTEETQYF. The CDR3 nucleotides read TGTGCCAGCAGTACAGAAGAGACCCAGTACTTC.